The next 12 T cell receptor beta chains were all read from a single sample in a study of human T cells and chemical hapten exposure. TCRdb independently ran MiXCR on the RACE reads; one entry per CDR3 protein. This table has approximately 350,000 distinct CDR3 sequences, about 6% appearing once. Specified time point: patch test 2, 6 weeks after DPC sensitization. Treatment noted: therapeutic diphenylcyclopropenone sensitization with weekly scalp DPC. The material was whole blood, obtained in connection with sensitization to the hapten diphenylcyclopropenone (DPC). Source of these receptors: a woman aged 18-35 years with alopecia areata. Some clones in this sample may be carry-over from other donors' samples.

This clonotype has ten or more counts. The CDR3 spells CASRYTRAGELFF. As DNA, the CDR3 is TGTGCCAGCAGGTACACCCGGGCCGGGGAGCTGTTTTTT. This rearrangement joins TRBV3-1 to TRBJ2-2; D unclear. Germline CDR1 LGHDT, CDR2 YNNKEL (reference sequence). Trimming removed 6 bases from V and 6 bases from J, with 11 bases in between. CDR3 size: 13 residues.

The sample holds many counts of this clonotype. This chain connects TRBV13 to TRBJ1-4; no clear D. The germline V gene encodes CDR1 PRHDT and CDR2 FYEKMQ (reference sequence). The CDR3 contains 12 residues. Trimming removed 3 bases from V and 8 bases from J, with 7 bases in between. The CDR3 here is CASSFVPEKLFF. CDR3 sequence (DNA): TGTGCCAGCAGCTTCGTTCCCGAAAAACTGTTTTTT.

The gene calls are TRBV12-3 or TRBV12-4 and TRBJ1-2; D is undetermined. CDR3 length: 14 residues. V was clipped by 6 bases and J by 4 bases, with 15 bases between them. This chain's CDR3 is CASRGGGVIYGYTF. CDR3 sequence (DNA): TGTGCCAGCAGGGGAGGTGGAGTAATCTATGGCTACACCTTC.

This clonotype was seen a handful of times. V is TRBV7-8 and J is TRBJ1-1, with a tentative D call TRBD1 (5 bases). Germline V gene data show CDR1 as SGHVS and CDR2 as FQNEAQ. The CDR3 totals 14 residues. V lost 3 bases and J lost 0, with 8 bases in between. The CDR3: CASSFVGLNTEAFF. The CDR3 bases are TGTGCCAGCAGCTTCGTGGGGCTGAACACTGAAGCTTTCTTT.

This clonotype occurred a few times. V and J are TRBV5-4 and TRBJ2-7; TRBD1 might be the D (6 bases). Per germline, CDR1 SGHNT and CDR2 YYREEE (reference sequence). The CDR3 spans 13 residues. Deletions cut 4 bases from V and 3 bases from J, with 11 bases between. CDR3 amino acids: CASSRQDRYEQYF. The CDR3 coding sequence is TGTGCCAGCAGCAGACAGGATCGCTACGAGCAGTACTTC.

At least ten counts were recorded for this clonotype. V and J are TRBV7-9 and TRBJ1-3; TRBD1 matches at 11 bases. Germline V gives CDR1 SEHNR, CDR2 FQNEAQ (reference sequence). V trimming: 5 bases; J trimming: 4 bases; junction bases outside the gene matches: 19. This CDR3 is 20 amino acids long. CDR3 region: CASSLKGQGETVVSGNTIYF. DNA of the CDR3: TGTGCCAGCAGCCTCAAGGGACAGGGGGAAACGGTTGTGAGCGGAAACACCATATATTTT.

This clonotype was picked up a small number of times. CDR3 protein: CASTANTDTQYF. The CDR3 DNA reads TGTGCCAGCACAGCAAACACAGATACGCAGTATTTT. The V and J genes are TRBV7-2 and TRBJ2-3; D unresolved. Trimming took 7 bases from V and 2 from J, leaving 7 bases between them. The CDR3 totals 12 residues. The V gene's germline CDR1 is SGHTA and CDR2 FQGNSA.

About this clonotype itself: This could be a read error, since a much larger clone is one nucleotide away. The V call is TRBV3-1, the J call TRBJ1-1; TRBD1 matches 8 bases. The CDR3 runs to 14 residues. CDR1 is LGHDT, CDR2 YNNKEL, per germline (reference sequence). The CDR3 reads CASSHRGRGTEAIF. The CDR3, as DNA: TGTGCCAGCAGCCACAGGGGGCGAGGCACTGAAGCTATCTTT.

This clonotype was found a few times. The CDR3 spells CASSFYKGGGQYF. In DNA form, the CDR3 reads TGTGCCAGCAGCTTCTACAAGGGTGGAGGGCAGTACTTC. This chain links TRBV13 with TRBJ2-7; D is perhaps TRBD2 (5 bases). The CDR3 is 13 amino acids. Per germline, CDR1 PRHDT and CDR2 FYEKMQ (reference sequence). Trimming removed 3 bases from V and 9 bases from J, with 15 bases in between.

This clonotype was observed many times. The J gene is TRBJ1-5, the V gene TRBV3-1; maybe TRBD1 (6 bases). The CDR3 contains 15 residues. CDR1 is LGHDT and CDR2 is YNNKEL in the germline V gene (reference sequence). V shed 0 bases and J shed 5 bases, with 11 bases lying between them. The CDR3 DNA reads as TGTGCCAGCAGCCAAGATTCAGGGGCTTATCAGCCCCAGCATTTT. Protein product: CASSQDSGAYQPQHF.

This clonotype appeared a few times. J is TRBJ2-5 and V is TRBV5-1, with TRBD2 matching 9 bases. Germline assignment: CDR1 SGHRS and CDR2 YFSETQ. V was clipped by 1 base and J by 1 base; unmatched bases: 2. This CDR3 comprises 15 residues. Here the CDR3 DNA reads TGCGCCAGCAGCTTGCAAGCGGGGGGCCAAGAGACCCAGTACTTC. This encodes CASSLQAGGQETQYF. The entire variable domain, with the rest obtained from reference TRBV5-1 and TRBJ2-5, is as follows: KAGVTQTPRYLIKTRGQQVTLSCSPISGHRSVSWYQQTPGQGLQFLFEYFSETQRNKGNFPGRFSGRQFSNSRSEMNVSTLELGDSALYLCASSLQAGGQETQYFGPGTRLLVL.

V usage is TRBV7-2 and J usage is TRBJ2-2, with 8 nucleotides matching TRBD2. The CDR3 is 18 residues long. Trimming removed 5 bases from V and 0 bases from J; junction bases left unmatched: 11. Germline V CDR1 and CDR2: SGHTA, FQGNSA. The CDR3 loop is CASSQATSGDPNTGELFF. The DNA of the CDR3 is TGTGCCAGCAGCCAGGCCACTAGCGGAGATCCGAACACCGGGGAGCTGTTTTTT.